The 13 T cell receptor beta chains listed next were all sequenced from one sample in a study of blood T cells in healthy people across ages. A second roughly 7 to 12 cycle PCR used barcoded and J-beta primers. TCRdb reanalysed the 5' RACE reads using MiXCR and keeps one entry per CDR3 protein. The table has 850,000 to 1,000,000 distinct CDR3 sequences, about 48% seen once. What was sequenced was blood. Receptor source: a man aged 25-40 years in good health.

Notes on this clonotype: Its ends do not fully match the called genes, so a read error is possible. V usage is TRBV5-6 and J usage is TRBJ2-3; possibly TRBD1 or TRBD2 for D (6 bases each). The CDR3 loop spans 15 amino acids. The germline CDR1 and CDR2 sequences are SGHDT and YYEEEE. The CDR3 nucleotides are TGTGCCAGCAGCTGGGCCGGAGGGGGAACAGATACGCGGTATTTT. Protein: CASSWAGGGTDTRYF.

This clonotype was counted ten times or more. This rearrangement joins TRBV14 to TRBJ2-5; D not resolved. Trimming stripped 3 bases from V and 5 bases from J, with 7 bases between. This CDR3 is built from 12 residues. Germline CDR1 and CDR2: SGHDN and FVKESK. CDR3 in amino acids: CASSQSVETQYF. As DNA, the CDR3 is TGTGCCAGCAGCCAGTCAGTGGAGACCCAGTACTTC.

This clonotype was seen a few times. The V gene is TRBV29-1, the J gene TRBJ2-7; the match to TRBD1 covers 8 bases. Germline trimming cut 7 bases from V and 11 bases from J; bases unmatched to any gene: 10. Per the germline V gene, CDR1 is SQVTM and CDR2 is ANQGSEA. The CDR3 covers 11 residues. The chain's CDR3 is CSAKELDREYF. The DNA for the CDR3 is TGCAGCGCTAAGGAACTGGACAGGGAGTACTTC.

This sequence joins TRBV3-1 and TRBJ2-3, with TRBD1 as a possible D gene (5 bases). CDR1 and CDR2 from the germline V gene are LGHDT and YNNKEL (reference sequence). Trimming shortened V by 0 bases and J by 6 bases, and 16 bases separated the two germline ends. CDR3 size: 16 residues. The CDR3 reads CASSQDGAGGRDTQYF. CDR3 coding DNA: TGTGCCAGCAGCCAAGATGGGGCAGGTGGACGGGATACGCAGTATTTT.

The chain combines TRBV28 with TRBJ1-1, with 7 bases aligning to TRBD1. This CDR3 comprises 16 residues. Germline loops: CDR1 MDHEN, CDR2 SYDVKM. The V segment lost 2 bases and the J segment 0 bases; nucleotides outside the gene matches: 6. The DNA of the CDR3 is TGTGCCAGCAGTTTAGTGGGACAGTACATGAACACTGAAGCTTTCTTT. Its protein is CASSLVGQYMNTEAFF.

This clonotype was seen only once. The CDR3 reads CASSQALRTGELFF. The CDR3 DNA reads as TGCGCCAGCAGCCAAGCCCTGCGGACCGGGGAGCTGTTTTTT. The genes are TRBV4-1 and TRBJ2-2; D gene ambiguous. The ends were cut back, 1 base at V and 5 bases at J, with 8 bases in the middle. CDR1 and CDR2 from the germline V gene are MGHRA and YSYEKL. The CDR3 extends over 14 amino acids.

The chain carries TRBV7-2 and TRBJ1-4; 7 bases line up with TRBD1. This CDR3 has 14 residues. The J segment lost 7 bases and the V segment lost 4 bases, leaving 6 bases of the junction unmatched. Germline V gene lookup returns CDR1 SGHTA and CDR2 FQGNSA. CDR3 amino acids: CASSWDSSTEKLFF. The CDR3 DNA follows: TGTGCCAGCAGCTGGGACAGCTCGACTGAAAAACTGTTTTTT.

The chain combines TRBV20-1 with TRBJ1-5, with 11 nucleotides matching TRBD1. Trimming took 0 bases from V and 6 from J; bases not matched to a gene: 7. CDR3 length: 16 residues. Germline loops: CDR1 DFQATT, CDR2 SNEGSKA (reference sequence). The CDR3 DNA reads TGCAGTGCTAGAGATCCCGGACAGGGGGCGGCTCAGCCCCAGCATTTT. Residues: CSARDPGQGAAQPQHF.

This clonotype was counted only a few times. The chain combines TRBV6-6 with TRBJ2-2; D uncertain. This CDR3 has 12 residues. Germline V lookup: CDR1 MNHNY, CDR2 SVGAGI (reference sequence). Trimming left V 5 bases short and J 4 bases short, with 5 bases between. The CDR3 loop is CASSPSTGELFF. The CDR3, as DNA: TGTGCCAGCAGTCCAAGCACCGGGGAGCTGTTTTTT.

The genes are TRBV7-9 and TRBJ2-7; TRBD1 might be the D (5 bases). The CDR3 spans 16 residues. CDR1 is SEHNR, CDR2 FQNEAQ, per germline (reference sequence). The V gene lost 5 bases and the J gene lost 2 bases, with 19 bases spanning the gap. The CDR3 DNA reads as TGTGCCAGCAGCCCCACACAAGGGGTTTTTGCCTACGAGCAGTACTTC. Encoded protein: CASSPTQGVFAYEQYF.

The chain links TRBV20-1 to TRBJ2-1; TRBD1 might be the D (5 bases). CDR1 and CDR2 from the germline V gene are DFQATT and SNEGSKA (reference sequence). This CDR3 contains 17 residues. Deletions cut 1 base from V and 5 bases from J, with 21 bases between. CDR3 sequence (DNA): TGCAGTGCTAGAGCGTTAGGGGCAACGCATACTAACAATGAGCAGTTCTTC. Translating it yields CSARALGATHTNNEQFF.

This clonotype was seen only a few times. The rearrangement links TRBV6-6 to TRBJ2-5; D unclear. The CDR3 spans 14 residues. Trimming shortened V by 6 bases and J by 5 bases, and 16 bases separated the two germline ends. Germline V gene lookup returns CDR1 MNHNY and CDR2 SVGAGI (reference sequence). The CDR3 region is CASREPDGLETQYF. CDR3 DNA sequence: TGTGCCAGCAGAGAACCGGACGGTTTGGAGACCCAGTACTTC.

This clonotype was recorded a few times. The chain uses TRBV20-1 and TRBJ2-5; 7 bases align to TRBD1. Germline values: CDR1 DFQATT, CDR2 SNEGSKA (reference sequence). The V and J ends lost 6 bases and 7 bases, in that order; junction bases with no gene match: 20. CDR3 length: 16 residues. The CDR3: CSALLQTGTTFGTQYF. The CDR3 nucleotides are TGCAGTGCCCTACTACAGACAGGGACCACCTTTGGGACCCAGTACTTC.